This T cell receptor beta chain was identified during a study of T cell responses to AZD1222 COVID-19 vaccine. TCRdb keeps only in-frame clones here, not all; method: immunoSEQ multiplex PCR. Of 140,000 to 150,000 clones in the sample, 75% to 95% are singletons; the top ten hold around 2.8%. Germline V gene sequence: CDR1 LNHDA, CDR2 SQIVND (reference sequence). Between the trimmed V and J ends, which lost 1 base and 6 bases, there was a span of 12 bases. This CDR3 is built from 14 residues. This specimen consisted of peripheral blood, obtained on day 0 of MenACWY control vaccination. The TCR sequence derives from an adult in good health. The J gene is TRBJ1-1, the V gene TRBV19; possible D gene TRBD1, 5 bases. Here the CDR3 DNA reads TGTGCCAGTAGTATAGGGCAGGGATTCCCTGAAGCTTTCTTT. Translation gives CASSIGQGFPEAFF.